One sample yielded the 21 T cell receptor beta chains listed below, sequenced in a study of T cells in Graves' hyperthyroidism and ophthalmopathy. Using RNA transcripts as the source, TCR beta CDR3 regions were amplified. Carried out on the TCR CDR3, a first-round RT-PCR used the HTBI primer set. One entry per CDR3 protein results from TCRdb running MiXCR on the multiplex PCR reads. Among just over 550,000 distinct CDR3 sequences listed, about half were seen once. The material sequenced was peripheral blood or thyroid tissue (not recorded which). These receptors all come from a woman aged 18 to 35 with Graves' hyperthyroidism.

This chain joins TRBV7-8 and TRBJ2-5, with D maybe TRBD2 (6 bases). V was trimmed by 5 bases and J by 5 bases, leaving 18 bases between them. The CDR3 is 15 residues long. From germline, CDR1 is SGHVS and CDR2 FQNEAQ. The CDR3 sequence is CASSPLSQGLETQYF. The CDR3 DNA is TGTGCCAGCAGCCCATTATCTCAGGGACTCGAGACCCAGTACTTC.

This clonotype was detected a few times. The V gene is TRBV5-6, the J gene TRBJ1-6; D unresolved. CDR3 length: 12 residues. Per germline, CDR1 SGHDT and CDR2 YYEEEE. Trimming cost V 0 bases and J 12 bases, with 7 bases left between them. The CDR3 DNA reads TGTGCCAGCAGCTTGGGGAGTTTACCCCTCCACTTT. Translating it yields CASSLGSLPLHF. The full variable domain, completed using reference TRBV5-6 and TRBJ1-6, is DAGVTQSPTHLIKTRGQQVTLRCSPKSGHDTVSWYQQALGQGPQFIFQYYEEEERQRGNFPDRFSGHQFPNYSSELNVNALLLGDSALYLCASSLGSLPLHFGNGTRLTVT.

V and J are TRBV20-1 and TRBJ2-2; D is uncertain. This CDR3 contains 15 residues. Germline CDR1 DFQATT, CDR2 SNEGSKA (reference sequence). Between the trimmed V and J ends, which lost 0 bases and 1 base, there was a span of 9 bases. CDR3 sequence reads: CSARDVWGNTGELFF. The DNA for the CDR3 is TGCAGTGCTAGAGATGTGTGGGGGAACACCGGGGAGCTGTTTTTT.

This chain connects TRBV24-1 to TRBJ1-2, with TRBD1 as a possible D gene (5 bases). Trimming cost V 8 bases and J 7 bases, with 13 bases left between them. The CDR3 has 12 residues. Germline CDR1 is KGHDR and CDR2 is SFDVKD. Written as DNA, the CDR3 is TGTGCCACCAACCCTGGAGGGGCTGGCTACACCTTC. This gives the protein CATNPGGAGYTF.

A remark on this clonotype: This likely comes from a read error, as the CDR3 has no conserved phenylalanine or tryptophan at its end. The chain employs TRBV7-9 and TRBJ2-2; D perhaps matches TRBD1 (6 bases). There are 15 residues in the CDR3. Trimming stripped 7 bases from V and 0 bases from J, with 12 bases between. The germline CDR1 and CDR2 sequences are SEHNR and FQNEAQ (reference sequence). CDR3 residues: CASTLGAPNTGELFS. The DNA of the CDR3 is TGTGCCAGCACCCTGGGGGCCCCGAACACCGGGGAGCTGTTTAGT.

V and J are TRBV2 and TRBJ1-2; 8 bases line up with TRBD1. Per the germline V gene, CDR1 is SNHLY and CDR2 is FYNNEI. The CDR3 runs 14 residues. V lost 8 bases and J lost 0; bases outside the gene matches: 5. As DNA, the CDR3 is TGTGCCAGCGAGGGGACAGGATCTAACTATGGCTACACCTTC. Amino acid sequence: CASEGTGSNYGYTF.

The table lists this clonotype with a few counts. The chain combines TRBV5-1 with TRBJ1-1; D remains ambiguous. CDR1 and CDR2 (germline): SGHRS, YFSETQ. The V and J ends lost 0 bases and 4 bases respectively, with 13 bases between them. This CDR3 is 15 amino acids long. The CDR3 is CASSLALDLGTEAFF. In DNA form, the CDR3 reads TGCGCCAGCAGCTTGGCCTTGGACCTAGGCACTGAAGCTTTCTTT. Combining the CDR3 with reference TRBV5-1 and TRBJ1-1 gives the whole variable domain KAGVTQTPRYLIKTRGQQVTLSCSPISGHRSVSWYQQTPGQGLQFLFEYFSETQRNKGNFPGRFSGRQFSNSRSEMNVSTLELGDSALYLCASSLALDLGTEAFFGQGTRLTVV.

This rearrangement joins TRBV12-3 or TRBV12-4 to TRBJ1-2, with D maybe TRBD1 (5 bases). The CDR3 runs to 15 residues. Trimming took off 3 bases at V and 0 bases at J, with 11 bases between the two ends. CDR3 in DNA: TGTGCCAGCAGTTTTATGGGACTTGCTAACTATGGCTACACCTTC. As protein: CASSFMGLANYGYTF.

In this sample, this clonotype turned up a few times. CDR3 amino acids: CSAGGQGWENTEAFF. Here the CDR3 DNA reads TGCAGCGCTGGGGGACAGGGGTGGGAGAACACTGAAGCTTTCTTT. The rearrangement joins TRBV29-1 to TRBJ1-1; TRBD1 matches 10 bases. J lost 1 base, V lost 7 bases, and 9 bases had no gene match. Germline lookup yields CDR1 SQVTM and CDR2 ANQGSEA. The CDR3 is 15 residues long.

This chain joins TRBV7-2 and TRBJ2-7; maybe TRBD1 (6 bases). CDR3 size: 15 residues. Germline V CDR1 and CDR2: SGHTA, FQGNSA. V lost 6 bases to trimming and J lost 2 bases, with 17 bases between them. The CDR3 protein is CASSKEGGITYEQYF. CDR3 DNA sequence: TGTGCCAGCAGTAAAGAAGGGGGAATCACCTACGAGCAGTACTTC. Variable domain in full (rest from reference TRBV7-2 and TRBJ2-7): GAGVSQSPSNKVTEKGKDVELRCDPISGHTALYWYRQSLGQGLEFLIYFQGNSAPDKSGLPSDRFSAERTGGSVSTLTIQRTQQEDSAVYLCASSKEGGITYEQYFGPGTRLTVT.

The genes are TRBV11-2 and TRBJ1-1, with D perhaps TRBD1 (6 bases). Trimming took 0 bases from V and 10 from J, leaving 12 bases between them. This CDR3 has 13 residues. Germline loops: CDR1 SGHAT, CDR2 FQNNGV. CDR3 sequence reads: CASSLEGEGGAFF. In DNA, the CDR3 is TGTGCCAGCAGCTTAGAGGGGGAGGGGGGAGCTTTCTTT. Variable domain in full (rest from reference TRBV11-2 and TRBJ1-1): EAGVAQSPRYKIIEKRQSVAFWCNPISGHATLYWYQQILGQGPKLLIQFQNNGVVDDSQLPKDRFSAERLKGVDSTLKIQPAKLEDSAVYLCASSLEGEGGAFFGQGTRLTVV.

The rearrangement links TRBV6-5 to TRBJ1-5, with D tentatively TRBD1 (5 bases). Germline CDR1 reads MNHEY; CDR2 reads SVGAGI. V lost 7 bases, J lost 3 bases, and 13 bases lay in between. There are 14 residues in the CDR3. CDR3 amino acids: CASKRGNLNQPQHF. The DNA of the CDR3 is TGTGCCAGCAAACGGGGGAACCTCAATCAGCCCCAGCATTTT.

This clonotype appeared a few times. The DNA of the CDR3 is TGCAGCGCCGGGACAGGGCGCCCTATCGCAACTAATGAAAAACTGTTTTTT. This translates into CSAGTGRPIATNEKLFF. V is TRBV29-1 and J is TRBJ1-4, with 9 bases that match TRBD1. CDR1 SQVTM and CDR2 ANQGSEA come from the germline V gene. CDR3 length equals 17 residues. After removal of 7 bases from V and 0 bases from J, the junction contained 12 bases not matched to a gene.

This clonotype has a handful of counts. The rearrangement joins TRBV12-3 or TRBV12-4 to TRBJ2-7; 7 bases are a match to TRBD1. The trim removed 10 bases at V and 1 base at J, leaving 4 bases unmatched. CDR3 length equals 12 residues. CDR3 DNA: TGTGCCACCGCGACAGGGTCCTACGAGCAGTACTTC. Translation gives CATATGSYEQYF.

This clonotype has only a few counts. CDR3 sequence: CATSDLGDRGETGDQETQYF. CDR3 coding DNA: TGTGCCACCAGTGATTTGGGGGACAGAGGGGAGACTGGAGACCAAGAGACCCAGTACTTC. The J gene is TRBJ2-5, the V gene TRBV24-1; 7 bases fit TRBD1. J was trimmed by 0 bases and V by 0 bases; bases with no gene match: 15. Germline lookup yields CDR1 KGHDR and CDR2 SFDVKD. The CDR3 has 20 residues.

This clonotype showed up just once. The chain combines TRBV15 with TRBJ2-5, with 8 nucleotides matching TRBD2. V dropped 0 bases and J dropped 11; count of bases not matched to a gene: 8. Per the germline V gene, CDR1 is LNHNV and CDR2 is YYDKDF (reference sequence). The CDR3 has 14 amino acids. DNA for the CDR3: TGTGCCACCAGCAGAGATCGGGGGGGACAAGAGCAGTACTTC. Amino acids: CATSRDRGGQEQYF.

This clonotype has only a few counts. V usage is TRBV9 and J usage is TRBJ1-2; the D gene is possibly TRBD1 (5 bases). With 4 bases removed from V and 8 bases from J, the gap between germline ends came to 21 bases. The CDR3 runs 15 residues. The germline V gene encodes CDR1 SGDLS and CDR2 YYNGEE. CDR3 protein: CASSRTNPTGDGYTF. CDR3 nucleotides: TGTGCCAGCAGCCGAACCAACCCTACAGGTGACGGCTACACCTTC.

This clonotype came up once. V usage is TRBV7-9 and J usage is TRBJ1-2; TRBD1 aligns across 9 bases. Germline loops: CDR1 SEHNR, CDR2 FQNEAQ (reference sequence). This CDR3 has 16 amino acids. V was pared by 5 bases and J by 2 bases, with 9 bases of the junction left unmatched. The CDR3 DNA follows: TGTGCCAGCAGCGTTGACTCCGGGACAGGGAACTATGGCTACACCTTC. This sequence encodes CASSVDSGTGNYGYTF.

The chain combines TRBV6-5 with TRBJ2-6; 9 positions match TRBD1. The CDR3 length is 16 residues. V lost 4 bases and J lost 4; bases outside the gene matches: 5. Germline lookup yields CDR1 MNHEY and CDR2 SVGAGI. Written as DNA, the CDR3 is TGTGCCAGCAGTTGGACAGGGGATTCGGGGGCCAACGTCCTGACTTTC. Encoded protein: CASSWTGDSGANVLTF.

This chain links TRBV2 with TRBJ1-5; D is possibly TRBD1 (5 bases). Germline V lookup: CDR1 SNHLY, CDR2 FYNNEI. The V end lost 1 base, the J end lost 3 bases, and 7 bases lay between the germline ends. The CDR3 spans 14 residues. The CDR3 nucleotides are TGTGCCAGCAGTGAAGGGGGCATCAATCAGCCCCAGCATTTT. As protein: CASSEGGINQPQHF.

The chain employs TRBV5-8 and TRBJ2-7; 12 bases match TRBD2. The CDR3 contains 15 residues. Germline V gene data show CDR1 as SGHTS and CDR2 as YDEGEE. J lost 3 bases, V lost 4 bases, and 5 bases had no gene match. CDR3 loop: CASSDGLAGFYEQYF. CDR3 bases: TGTGCCAGCAGCGATGGACTAGCGGGATTCTACGAGCAGTACTTC.